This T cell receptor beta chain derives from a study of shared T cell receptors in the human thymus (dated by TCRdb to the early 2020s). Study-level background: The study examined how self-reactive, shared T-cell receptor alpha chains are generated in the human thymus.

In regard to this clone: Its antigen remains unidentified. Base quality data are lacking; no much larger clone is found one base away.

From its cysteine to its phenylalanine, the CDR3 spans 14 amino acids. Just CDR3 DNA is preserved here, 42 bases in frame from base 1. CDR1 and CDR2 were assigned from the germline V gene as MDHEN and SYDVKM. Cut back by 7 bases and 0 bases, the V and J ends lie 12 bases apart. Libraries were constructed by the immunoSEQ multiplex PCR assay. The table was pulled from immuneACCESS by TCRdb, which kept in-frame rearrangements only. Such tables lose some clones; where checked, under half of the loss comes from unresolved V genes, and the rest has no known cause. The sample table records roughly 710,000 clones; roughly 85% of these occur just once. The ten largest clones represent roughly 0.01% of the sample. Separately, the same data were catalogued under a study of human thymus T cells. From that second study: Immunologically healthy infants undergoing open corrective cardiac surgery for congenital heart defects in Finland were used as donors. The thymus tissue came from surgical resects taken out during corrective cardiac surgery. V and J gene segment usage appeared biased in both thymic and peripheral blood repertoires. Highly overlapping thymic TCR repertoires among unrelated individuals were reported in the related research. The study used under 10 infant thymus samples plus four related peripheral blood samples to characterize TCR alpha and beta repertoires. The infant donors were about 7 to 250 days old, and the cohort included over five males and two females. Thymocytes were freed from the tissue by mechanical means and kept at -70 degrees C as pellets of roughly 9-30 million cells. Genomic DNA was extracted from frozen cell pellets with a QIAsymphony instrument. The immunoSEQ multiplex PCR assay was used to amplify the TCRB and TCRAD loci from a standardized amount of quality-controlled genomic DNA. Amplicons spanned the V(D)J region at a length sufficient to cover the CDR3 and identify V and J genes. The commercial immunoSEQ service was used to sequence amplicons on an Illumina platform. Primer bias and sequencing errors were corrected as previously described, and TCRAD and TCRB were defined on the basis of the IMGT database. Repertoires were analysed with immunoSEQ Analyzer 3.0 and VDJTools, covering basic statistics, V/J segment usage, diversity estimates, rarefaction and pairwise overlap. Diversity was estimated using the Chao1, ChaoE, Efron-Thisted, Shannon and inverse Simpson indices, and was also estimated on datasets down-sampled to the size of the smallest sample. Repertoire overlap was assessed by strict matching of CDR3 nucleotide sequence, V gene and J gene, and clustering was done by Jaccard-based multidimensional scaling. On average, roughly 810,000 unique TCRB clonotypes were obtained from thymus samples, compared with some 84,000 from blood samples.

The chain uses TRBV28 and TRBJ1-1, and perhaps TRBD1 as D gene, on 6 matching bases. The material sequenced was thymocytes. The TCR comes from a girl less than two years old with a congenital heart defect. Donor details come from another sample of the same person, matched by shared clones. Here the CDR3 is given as CASIGGGLNTEAFF. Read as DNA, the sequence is TGTGCCAGCATTGGGGGGGGCTTGAACACTGAAGCTTTCTTT.